The present TCR beta chain was sequenced within a study of blood T cell repertoires in COVID-19. This CDR3 has 17 amino acids. J lost 1 base, V lost 2 bases, and 7 bases had no gene match. Germline V gives CDR1 SGHAT, CDR2 FQNNGV. Method: immunoSEQ multiplex PCR; TCRdb's copy keeps in-frame clones and lacks some. This table has about 150,000 clones, approximately 88% appearing once. Sequencing used peripheral blood. The chain uses TRBV11-2 and TRBJ2-3; 9 bases align to TRBD2. The sequence was obtained from a human donor in a cohort sampled during active COVID-19. CDR3 nucleotides: TGTGCCAGCAGCTTAATGATAGCGGGAGCGGGCACAGATACGCAGTATTTT. It codes for CASSLMIAGAGTDTQYF. The whole variable domain, filled in from reference TRBV11-2 and TRBJ2-3, reads EAGVAQSPRYKIIEKRQSVAFWCNPISGHATLYWYQQILGQGPKLLIQFQNNGVVDDSQLPKDRFSAERLKGVDSTLKIQPAKLEDSAVYLCASSLMIAGAGTDTQYFGPGTRLTVL.